These 3 T cell receptor beta chains came from one sample sequenced in a study of T cells in Graves' hyperthyroidism and ophthalmopathy. The TCR beta CDR3 regions underwent amplification using RNA transcripts as the source. The HTBI primer set was used in a first-round RT-PCR of the TCR CDR3. TCRdb recomputed calls from the multiplex PCR reads with MiXCR, one row per CDR3 protein. This table has more than 550,000 distinct CDR3 sequences, roughly a sixth appearing once. Sequencing input: blood. The receptor set was obtained from a woman aged 50 to 65 with Graves' hyperthyroidism that later progressed to Graves' ophthalmopathy.

This chain joins TRBV5-1 and TRBJ2-2, with D maybe TRBD1 (6 bases). With 0 bases removed from V and 6 bases from J, the gap between germline ends came to 12 bases. Germline V gives CDR1 SGHRS, CDR2 YFSETQ. CDR3 length equals 15 residues. The CDR3, as DNA: TGCGCCAGCAGCTTGGCCGATGGGGGCGCCGGGGAGCTGTTTTTT. It specifies CASSLADGGAGELFF. Combining the CDR3 with reference TRBV5-1 and TRBJ2-2 gives the whole variable domain KAGVTQTPRYLIKTRGQQVTLSCSPISGHRSVSWYQQTPGQGLQFLFEYFSETQRNKGNFPGRFSGRQFSNSRSEMNVSTLELGDSALYLCASSLADGGAGELFFGEGSRLTVL.

With regard to this clonotype: One end of the junction does not line up with germline, which may come from a read error. The rearrangement joins TRBV7-2 to TRBJ1-5; unclear D gene. CDR3 length equals 14 residues. Germline assignment: CDR1 SGHTA and CDR2 FQGNSA. CDR3 coding DNA: TGTGCCGGCAGCTCCGGGCAGGGCAATCAGCCCCAGCATTTT. This codes for CAGSSGQGNQPQHF.

This chain links TRBV6-1 with TRBJ1-1; a weak D match, TRBD1 (5 bases). V lost 7 bases to trimming and J lost 4 bases, with 13 bases between them. The germline V gene has CDR1 MNHNS and CDR2 SASEGT. CDR3 length equals 13 residues. The CDR3 is CASMGGRITEAFF. The CDR3 nucleotides are TGTGCCAGCATGGGGGGGAGGATCACTGAAGCTTTCTTT.